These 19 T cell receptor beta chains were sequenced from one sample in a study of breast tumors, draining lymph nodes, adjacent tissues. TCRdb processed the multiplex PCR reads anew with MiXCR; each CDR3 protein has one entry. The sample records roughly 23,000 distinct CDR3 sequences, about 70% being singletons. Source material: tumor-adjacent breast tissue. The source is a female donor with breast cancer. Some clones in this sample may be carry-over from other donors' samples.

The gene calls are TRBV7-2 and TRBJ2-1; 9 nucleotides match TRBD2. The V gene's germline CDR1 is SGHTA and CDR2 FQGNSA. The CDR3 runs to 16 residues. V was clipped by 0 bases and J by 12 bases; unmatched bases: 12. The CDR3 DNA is TGTGCCAGCAGCTTAGCGCTAGCGGGAAATTCAGGTCGGCAGTTCTTC. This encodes CASSLALAGNSGRQFF.

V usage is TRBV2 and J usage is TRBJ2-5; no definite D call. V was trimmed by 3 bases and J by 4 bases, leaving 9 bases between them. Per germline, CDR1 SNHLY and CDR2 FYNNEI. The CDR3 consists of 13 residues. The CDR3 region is CASSDSGLETQYF. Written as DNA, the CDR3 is TGTGCCAGCAGTGATTCAGGTTTAGAGACCCAGTACTTC.

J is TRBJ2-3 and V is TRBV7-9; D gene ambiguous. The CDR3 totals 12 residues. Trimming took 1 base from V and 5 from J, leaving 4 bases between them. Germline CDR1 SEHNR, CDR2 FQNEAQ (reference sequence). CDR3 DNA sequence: TGTGCCAGCAGCTTAGATATAGATACGCAGTATTTT. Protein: CASSLDIDTQYF.

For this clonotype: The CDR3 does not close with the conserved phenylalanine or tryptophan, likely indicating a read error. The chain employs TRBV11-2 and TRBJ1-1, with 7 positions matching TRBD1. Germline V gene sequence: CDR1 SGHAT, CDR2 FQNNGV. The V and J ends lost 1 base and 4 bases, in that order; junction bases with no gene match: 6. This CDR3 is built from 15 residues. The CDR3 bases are TGTGCCAGCAGCTTAGGAGACAGGGCGAGCACTGAAGCTTTCCTT. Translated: CASSLGDRASTEAFL.

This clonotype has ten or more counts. The CDR3 sequence: CASSNRNEQFF. The CDR3, as DNA: TGTGCCAGTAGTAACCGGAATGAGCAGTTCTTC. V is TRBV19 and J is TRBJ2-1; D gene uncertain. V was shortened by 4 bases and J by 7 bases, with 5 bases between the two germline ends. CDR1 is LNHDA and CDR2 is SQIVND in the germline V gene (reference sequence). CDR3 length: 11 amino acids.

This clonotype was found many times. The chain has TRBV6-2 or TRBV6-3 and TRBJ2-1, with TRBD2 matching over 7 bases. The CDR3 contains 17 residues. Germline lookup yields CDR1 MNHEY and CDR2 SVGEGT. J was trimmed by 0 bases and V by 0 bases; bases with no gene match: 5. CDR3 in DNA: TGTGCCAGCAGTTACTCGAGCGGGACGAGCTCCTACAATGAGCAGTTCTTC. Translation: CASSYSSGTSSYNEQFF.

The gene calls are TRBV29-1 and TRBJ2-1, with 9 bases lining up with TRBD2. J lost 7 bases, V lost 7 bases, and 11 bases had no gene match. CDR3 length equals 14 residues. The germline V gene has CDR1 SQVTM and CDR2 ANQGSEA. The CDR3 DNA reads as TGCAGCGGGTCGATAGCGGGAGAGATGAATGAGCAGTTCTTC. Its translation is CSGSIAGEMNEQFF.

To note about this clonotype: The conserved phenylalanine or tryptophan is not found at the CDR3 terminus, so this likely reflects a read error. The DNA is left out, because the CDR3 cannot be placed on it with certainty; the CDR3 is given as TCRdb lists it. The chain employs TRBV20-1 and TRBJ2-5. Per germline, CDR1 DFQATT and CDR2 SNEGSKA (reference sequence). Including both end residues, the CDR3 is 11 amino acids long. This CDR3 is CSANPKETQSL.

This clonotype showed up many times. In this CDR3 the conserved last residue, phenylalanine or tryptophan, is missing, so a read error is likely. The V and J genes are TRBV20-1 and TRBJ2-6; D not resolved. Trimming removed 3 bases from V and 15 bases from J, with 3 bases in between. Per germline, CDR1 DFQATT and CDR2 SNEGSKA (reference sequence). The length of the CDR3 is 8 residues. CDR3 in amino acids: CSASRLTS. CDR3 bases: TGCAGTGCTAGTCGCCTGACTAGC.

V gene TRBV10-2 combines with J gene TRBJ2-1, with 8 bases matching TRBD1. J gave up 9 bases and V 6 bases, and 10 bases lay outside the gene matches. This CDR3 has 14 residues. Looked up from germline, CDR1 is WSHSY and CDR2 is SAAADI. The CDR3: CASSLDRDEGEQFF. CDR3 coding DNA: TGCGCCAGCAGCTTGGACAGGGACGAGGGTGAGCAGTTCTTC.

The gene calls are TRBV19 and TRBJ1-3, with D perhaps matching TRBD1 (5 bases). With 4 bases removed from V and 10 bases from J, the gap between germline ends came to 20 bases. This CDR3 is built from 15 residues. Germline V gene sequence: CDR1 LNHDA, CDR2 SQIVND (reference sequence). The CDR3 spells CASSTGLPSSGTIYF. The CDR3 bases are TGTGCCAGTAGTACGGGACTCCCGAGCTCTGGAACCATATATTTT.

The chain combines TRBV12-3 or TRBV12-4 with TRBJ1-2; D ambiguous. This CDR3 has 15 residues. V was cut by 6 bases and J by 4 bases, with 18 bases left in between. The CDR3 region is CASSPGPTEAYGYTF. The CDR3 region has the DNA TGTGCCAGCAGCCCCGGACCGACGGAGGCCTATGGCTACACCTTC.

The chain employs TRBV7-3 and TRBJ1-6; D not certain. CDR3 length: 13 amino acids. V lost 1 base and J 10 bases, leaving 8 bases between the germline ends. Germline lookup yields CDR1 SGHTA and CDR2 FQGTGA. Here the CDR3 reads CASSLNLGSPLHF. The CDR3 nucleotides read TGTGCCAGCAGCTTAAACCTAGGATCACCCCTCCACTTT.

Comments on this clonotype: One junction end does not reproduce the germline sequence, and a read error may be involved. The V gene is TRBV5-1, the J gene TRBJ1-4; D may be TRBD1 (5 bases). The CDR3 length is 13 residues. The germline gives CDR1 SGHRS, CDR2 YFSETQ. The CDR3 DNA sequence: TGCGCCAGCAGCGCGGACATGTCCGAAAAACTGGTTTTT. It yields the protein CASSADMSEKLVF.

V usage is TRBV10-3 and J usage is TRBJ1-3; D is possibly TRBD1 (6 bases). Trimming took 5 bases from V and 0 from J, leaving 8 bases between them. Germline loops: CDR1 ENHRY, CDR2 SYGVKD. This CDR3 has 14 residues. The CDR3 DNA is TGTGCCATCAGTCCAGGGGACTCTGGAAACACCATATATTTT. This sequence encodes CAISPGDSGNTIYF.

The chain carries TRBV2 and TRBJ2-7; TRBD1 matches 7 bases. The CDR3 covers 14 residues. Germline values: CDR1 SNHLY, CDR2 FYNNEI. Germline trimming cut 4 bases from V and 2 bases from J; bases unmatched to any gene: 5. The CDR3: CASSATGDPYEQYF. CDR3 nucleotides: TGTGCCAGCAGTGCCACAGGGGACCCCTACGAGCAGTACTTC. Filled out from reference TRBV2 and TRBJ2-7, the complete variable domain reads EPEVTQTPSHQVTQMGQEVILRCVPISNHLYFYWYRQILGQKVEFLVSFYNNEISEKSEIFDDQFSVERPDGSNFTLKIRSTKLEDSAMYFCASSATGDPYEQYFGPGTRLTVT.

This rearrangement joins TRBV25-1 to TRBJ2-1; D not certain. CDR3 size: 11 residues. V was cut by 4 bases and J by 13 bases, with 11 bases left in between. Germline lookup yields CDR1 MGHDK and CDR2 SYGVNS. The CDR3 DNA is TGTGCCAGCAGTGCTGGCGATAAACAGTTCTTC. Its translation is CASSAGDKQFF.

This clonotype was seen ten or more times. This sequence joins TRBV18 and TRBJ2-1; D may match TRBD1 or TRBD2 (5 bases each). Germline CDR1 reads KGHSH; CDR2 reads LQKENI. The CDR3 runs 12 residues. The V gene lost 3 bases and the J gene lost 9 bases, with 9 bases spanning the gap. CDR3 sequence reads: CASSPEGFEQFF. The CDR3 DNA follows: TGTGCCAGCTCACCCGAGGGGTTTGAGCAGTTCTTC.

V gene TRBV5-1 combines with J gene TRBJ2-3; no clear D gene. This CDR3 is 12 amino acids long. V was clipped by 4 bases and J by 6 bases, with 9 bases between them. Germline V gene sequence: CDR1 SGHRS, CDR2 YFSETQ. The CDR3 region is CASSPDVDTQYF. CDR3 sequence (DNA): TGCGCCAGCAGCCCCGACGTCGATACGCAGTATTTT.